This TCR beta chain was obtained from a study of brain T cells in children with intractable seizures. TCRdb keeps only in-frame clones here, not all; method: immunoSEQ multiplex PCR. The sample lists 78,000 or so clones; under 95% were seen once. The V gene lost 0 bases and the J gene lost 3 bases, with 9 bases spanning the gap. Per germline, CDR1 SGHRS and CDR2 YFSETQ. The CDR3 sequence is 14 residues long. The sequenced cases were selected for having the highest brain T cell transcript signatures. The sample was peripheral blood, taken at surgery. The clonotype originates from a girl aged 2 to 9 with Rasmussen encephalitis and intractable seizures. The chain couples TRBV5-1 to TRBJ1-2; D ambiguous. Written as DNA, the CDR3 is TGCGCCAGCAGCTTGGGGGCCAGCTACTATGGCTACACCTTC. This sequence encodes CASSLGASYYGYTF.